What follows describes a single T cell receptor beta chain. Its target is unknown. The sample comes from a study of T cell responses to AZD1222 COVID-19 vaccine. CDR3 size: 17 residues. CDR1 is MNHNS and CDR2 is SASEGT in the germline V gene. The ends were cut back, 2 bases at V and 3 bases at J, with 19 bases in the middle. Study-wide results and caveats: In all cases, repertoires were sampled only after the peak T cell response. Researchers report vaccine-associated CD4 TCRs spanning spike, with dominance at 160-218 and 743-854. After two AZD1222 doses, spike-specific TCR breadth and depth rose versus day 0. Reportedly, nearly half the spike-specific TCRs target unmutated variant regions.

Using immunoSEQ multiplex PCR, the repertoire was profiled, and TCRdb retains in-frame clones only, with some absent. Of approximately 190,000 clones listed, around 90% are singletons. J is TRBJ1-2 and V is TRBV6-1, with D hard to call. The sequencing here drew on peripheral blood, taken 28 days after the second dose of the MenACWY control vaccine. The sequence was collected from an adult who received the MenACWY meningococcal vaccine as a control. CDR3 coding DNA: TGTGCCAGCAGTGAACTGGCCAGCCTTGTTGGGGACTATGGCTACACCTTC. It yields the protein CASSELASLVGDYGYTF.